This T cell receptor beta chain was retrieved from a study of blood T cells in healthy people across ages. PCR was performed a second time for roughly 7 to 12 cycles using a sample-barcoded 5' primer and a J-beta primer mix. TCRdb re-derived calls from the 5' RACE reads in MiXCR, one entry per CDR3 protein. The sample shows about 1 million distinct CDR3 sequences, 40% to 45% of them seen only once. Study results and limitations: The lack of PBMC sorting stopped any conclusive naive versus antigen-experienced comparison. Diversity of TCR beta per million T cells declined in a roughly linear way with age.

With regard to this clonotype: What it recognizes is unknown.

Trimming pared 0 bases from V and 0 bases from J, leaving 9 bases between. This CDR3 is built from 15 residues. Germline V CDR1 and CDR2: LNHNV, YYDKDF (reference sequence). The chain couples TRBV15 to TRBJ2-7; D may be TRBD2 (6 bases). Sample: blood. The TCR originated in a woman aged 55-69 years in good health. The CDR3 nucleotides read TGTGCCACCAGCAGAGAGGCGGGACTCTCCTACGAGCAGTACTTC. It is translated as CATSREAGLSYEQYF.